One and the same sample provided the 8 T cell receptor beta chains below, sequenced in a study of vaccination effects on CD4 cells after COVID-19. The data were produced by immunoSEQ multiplex PCR, yet TCRdb's version contains in-frame clones alone and is incomplete. Of fewer than 40,000 clones in the sample, around 70% were seen once. Which antigens these TCRs recognize remains unknown. Ahead of sequencing, the ViraFEST assay grew antigen-specific CD4+ T cells using viral peptide pools. An approximately 10-day culture period preceded the isolation of CD4+ T cells. The vaccine recipients had no prior SARS-CoV-2 infection, with negative nucleocapsid antibodies. This specimen consisted of CD4+ T cells from PBMCs cultured with SARS-CoV-2 spike peptides, obtained before COVID-19 vaccination. The source of these receptors is a human donor who received a COVID-19 vaccine.

The gene calls are TRBV5-4 and TRBJ2-6; D is possibly TRBD1 (6 bases). CDR1 SGHNT and CDR2 YYREEE come from the germline V gene (reference sequence). V was shortened by 3 bases and J by 0 bases, with 13 bases between the two germline ends. This CDR3 contains 17 residues. CDR3 residues: CASSSGQSYSGANVLTF. The CDR3 nucleotides are TGTGCCAGCAGCTCCGGACAGTCCTACTCTGGGGCCAACGTCCTGACTTTC.

The chain links TRBV3-1 (or the pseudogene TRBV3-2) to TRBJ2-5, with 10 nucleotides matching TRBD2. Germline V CDR1 and CDR2: LGHDT, YNNKEL (reference sequence). This CDR3 is 15 amino acids long. The V gene end was trimmed by 0 bases and the J gene end by 5 bases; junction bases not matched to a gene: 3. As DNA, the CDR3 is TGTGCCAGCAGCCAAGATAGCGGGAGGCGGGAGACCCAGTACTTC. Protein: CASSQDSGRRETQYF.

This clone occurred a few times. This chain links TRBV30 with TRBJ1-4; D possibly corresponds to TRBD1 (5 bases). There are 14 residues in the CDR3. Germline CDR1 GTSNPN, CDR2 SVGIG (reference sequence). Trimming took 1 base from V and 4 from J, leaving 10 bases between them. CDR3 sequence reads: CAWSGGRSNEKLFF. The CDR3 bases are TGTGCCTGGAGTGGGGGACGAAGTAATGAAAAACTGTTTTTT.

V gene TRBV28 combines with J gene TRBJ1-5; weak D call: TRBD1 (6 bases). Trimming left V 11 bases short and J 3 bases short, with 14 bases between. Germline V gene data show CDR1 as MDHEN and CDR2 as SYDVKM. This CDR3 has 13 residues. As DNA, the CDR3 is TGTGCCGGAAACAGGGTTAACAATCAGCCCCAGCATTTT. Its protein is CAGNRVNNQPQHF.

This sequence joins TRBV5-1 and TRBJ2-7; D may be TRBD1 (5 bases). The CDR3 sequence is 12 residues long. Germline CDR1 SGHRS, CDR2 YFSETQ. V was pared by 4 bases and J by 6 bases, with 11 bases between. The CDR3 coding sequence is TGCGCCAGCAGCCTCCAGGGTGGCGAGCAGTACTTC. It is translated as CASSLQGGEQYF. The variable domain in full, completed from reference TRBV5-1 and TRBJ2-7, reads KAGVTQTPRYLIKTRGQQVTLSCSPISGHRSVSWYQQTPGQGLQFLFEYFSETQRNKGNFPGRFSGRQFSNSRSEMNVSTLELGDSALYLCASSLQGGEQYFGPGTRLTVT.

The chain is built from TRBV4-1 and TRBJ2-3; 8 bases are a match to TRBD2. V dropped 3 bases and J dropped 3; count of bases not matched to a gene: 14. The length of the CDR3 is 18 residues. CDR1 and CDR2 from the germline V gene are MGHRA and YSYEKL. The CDR3 is CASSQFPRGGRGTDTQYF. CDR3 sequence (DNA): TGCGCCAGCAGCCAGTTCCCTCGGGGGGGCCGGGGAACAGATACGCAGTATTTT.

The rearrangement links TRBV11-2 to TRBJ1-1, with D unresolved. Deletions cut 5 bases from V and 4 bases from J, with 14 bases between. From germline, CDR1 is SGHAT and CDR2 FQNNGV. The CDR3 sequence is 14 residues long. CDR3 region: CASSLGPVGTEAFF. The CDR3 DNA sequence: TGTGCCAGCAGCCTCGGCCCGGTCGGCACTGAAGCTTTCTTT.

The rearrangement uses TRBV18 and TRBJ2-5, with a tentative D call TRBD2 (6 bases). V lost 1 base and J 2 bases, leaving 14 bases between the germline ends. The germline CDR1 and CDR2 sequences are KGHSH and LQKENI. The CDR3 extends over 16 amino acids. The CDR3 sequence: CASSPLVTGLQETQYF. CDR3 coding DNA: TGTGCCAGCTCACCACTGGTGACGGGACTTCAAGAGACCCAGTACTTC.